This T cell receptor (beta chain) was captured by sequencing in a study of T cells in Graves' hyperthyroidism and ophthalmopathy (dated by TCRdb to the late 2010s). Background on the whole study: A discovery cohort of approximately 97 patients, 43 with Graves' ophthalmopathy and approximately 60 with stable Graves' hyperthyroidism, was used to find distinguishing TCR V-J signatures. The roughly 94 discovery patients were randomly divided into training and test sets at a 7:3 ratio. In more than 5 Graves' hyperthyroidism patients, the study also compared T-cell repertoires from thyroid tissue with T-cell repertoires from blood. After blood sampling, hyperthyroidism patients were treated with methimazole at a starting dose of 30 mg daily, and ophthalmopathy patients were treated with high-dose intravenous methylprednisolone. According to the paper, TCR Vbeta CDR3 sequencing was carried out on about 140 peripheral blood samples, which came from over 40 ophthalmopathy, roughly 75 hyperthyroidism and roughly 17 progressor patients. Prospective prediction of ophthalmopathy was tested in an independent validation cohort consisting of fewer than 20 hyperthyroidism patients and 15 to 17 patients who later progressed to ophthalmopathy.

This clonotype was seen a handful of times. It lacks a known antigen. Base qualities are not at hand, and no much larger clone is one base apart. From the cysteine up to the phenylalanine, the CDR3 has a length of 14 residues. Just CDR3 DNA is preserved here, 42 bases in frame from base 1. V was cut back by 1 base and J by 5 bases, leaving a gap of 11 bases between them. CDR1 LNHNV and CDR2 YYDKDF are derived from the germline V gene (reference sequence). Exclusion was applied to patients with uncontrolled infections, other autoimmune diseases, pregnancy or lactation. Diagnoses relied on clinical symptoms, serum thyroxine and TRAb, thyroid ultrasound and orbital computed tomography. Total RNA was extracted using Trizol reagent, and RNA quality was assessed on an Agilent 2100 Bioanalyzer. Results the study describes overall, beyond this receptor: In cross-validation, a model built on a 13 V-J signature told ophthalmopathy apart from stable hyperthyroidism with just under 90% sensitivity and roughly 81% specificity, and in testing the same model reached 80%/75%. No statistical method was used to set the sample size in advance, and investigators knew the group allocation. In validation, progression to ophthalmopathy was predicted by the model with almost 71% sensitivity and 72% to 85% specificity, a median of approximately 6.5 months before onset. Most expanded thyroid clonotypes (frequency above 0.001) were also found in blood, which suggests that blood repertoires may mirror thyroid immune responses.

TCR beta CDR3 regions were amplified from RNA transcripts. For the first round of RT-PCR on the TCR CDR3, the HTBI primer set was used together with the Qiagen OneStep RT-PCR kit. The libraries were constructed in a second round of multiplex PCR and then size-selected and purified. Paired-end sequencing of the libraries was performed with 100 bp reads on an Illumina HiSeq2000. In the authors' own workflow: SOAPnuke was used to process the raw data, with reads discarded if the reads contained adapters or uncalled bases, had a mean Phred below 15, or lacked an exact constant-primer or identifier match. COPE v1.2.5 was used to merge high-quality paired reads, and clonotypes were defined as unique nucleotide sequences. Clonotypes were aligned to IMGT TRBV, TRBD and TRBJ reference segments using MiTCR v1.1. The analysis included only V-J combinations with a frequency above 0.0001, which together covered roughly 99% of the repertoires. A TCS score was defined as the ratio of F50 (clonal expansion) to E x V (chaos), with BLOSUM62-based TCRdist applied between CDR3 peptides within each V-J. Welch's t-statistics and random forest reduced around 550 V-J features to roughly 13, which were used in a naive Bayes classifier (R e1071). The Morisita-Horn index was used to measure how similar the thyroid and blood repertoires were. TCRdb took the public reads, trimmed them with fastp at Q25, ran MiXCR for clone calling and kept in-frame beta chains. Rows with a matching CDR3 protein are joined into one entry that keeps the most common DNA and genes. TCRdb's processing, not the authors', yielded these V and J calls. The sample table holds a few hundred thousand distinct CDR3 sequences, of which around 43% were seen once. In total, the top ten clones hold about two fifths of the sample.

The chain couples TRBV15 to TRBJ2-5, with no D gene named confidently. The sequencing sample was made of peripheral blood or thyroid tissue (not recorded which). This TCR was recovered from an adult woman with Graves' disease, either hyperthyroidism or ophthalmopathy (not recorded which). The CDR3 sequence is CATSRVESWETQYF. The bases are TGTGCCACCAGCAGAGTGGAGAGTTGGGAGACCCAGTACTTC.